This TCR beta chain was obtained from a study of radiation and T cells in renal cell carcinoma. In the study overall: Nephrectomy followed 15 Gy stereotactic body radiation by 4 weeks.

Whole-study findings and limits: From baseline, blood top tumor clonotypes peaked at 2 weeks post-radiation.

Time point specified: blood 2 weeks post-SBRT. Treatment noted: 15 Gy SBRT to primary tumor, nephrectomy 4 weeks later. This renal cell carcinoma was of the clear cell type. As to this clone: No antigen is known for it.

The CDR3 sequence is 16 residues long. The germline CDR1 and CDR2 sequences are SGHNT and YENEEA. Trimming took 5 bases from V and 1 from J, leaving 16 bases between them. The repertoire was sequenced with immunoSEQ multiplex PCR; TCRdb's copy has only in-frame clones and lacks some. The sample contains about 130,000 clones, around 82% of which appear only once. The origin of this receptor is a man aged 50 to 59 with renal cell carcinoma. The specimen was blood, collected from a patient whose treatment included radiotherapy and nephrectomy. The chain employs TRBV11-3 and TRBJ2-3; TRBD1 is a possible D gene (5 bases). The CDR3 DNA reads TGTGCCAGCAGCCCGAATGGGGCCAGGGGCACAGATACGCAGTATTTT. This translates into CASSPNGARGTDTQYF.